The 15 T cell receptor beta chains presented below share a single source sample, sequenced in a study of CD8 T cells in Susac syndrome. With random hexamers, reverse transcription was performed on 0.5 to 1 ug of RNA. TCRdb processed the immunoSEQ multiplex PCR reads anew with MiXCR; each CDR3 protein has one entry. The profile shows 250,000 to 300,000 distinct CDR3 sequences, around 84% of them singletons. The source material was CD8+ T cells from PBMCs. The receptor set was obtained from a human donor with multiple sclerosis.

The chain uses TRBV3-1 and TRBJ2-5; no clear D. CDR1 and CDR2 from the germline V gene are LGHDT and YNNKEL (reference sequence). V gave up 8 bases and J gave up 0 bases, with 10 bases separating them. The CDR3 is made up of 13 amino acids. The CDR3 sequence is CASLASYQETQYF. The CDR3 DNA reads as TGTGCCAGCTTAGCTTCGTACCAAGAGACCCAGTACTTC.

The chain is built from TRBV28 and TRBJ2-1, with 8 positions matching TRBD2. Losses at the gene ends were 5 bases for V and 9 bases for J; bases not matched to a gene: 12. The CDR3 is 15 residues long. Germline V gene lookup returns CDR1 MDHEN and CDR2 SYDVKM. The CDR3 nucleotides are TGTGCCAGCAGTCGGGCAAGCGGGAGAGGAAGTGAGCAGTTCTTC. Translated, it gives CASSRASGRGSEQFF. Full variable domain (remainder filled in from reference TRBV28 and TRBJ2-1): DVKVTQSSRYLVKRTGEKVFLECVQDMDHENMFWYRQDPGLGLRLIYFSYDVKMKEKGDIPEGYSVSREKKERFSLILESASTNQTSMYLCASSRASGRGSEQFFGPGTRLTVL.

This clonotype occurred a few times. Mismatch with germline at one junction end may stem from a read error. The rearrangement links TRBV5-1 to TRBJ2-1; D unresolved. Germline values: CDR1 SGHRS, CDR2 YFSETQ. This CDR3 comprises 14 residues. This CDR3 reads CASSFSGSYNEQFF. The CDR3 DNA follows: TGTGCCAGCAGTTTTAGTGGGTCCTACAATGAGCAGTTCTTC.

The gene calls are TRBV7-9 and TRBJ2-2; D is unclear. This CDR3 comprises 15 residues. Germline V gene lookup returns CDR1 SEHNR and CDR2 FQNEAQ (reference sequence). Deletions cut 7 bases from V and 0 bases from J, with 12 bases between. The CDR3: CASNFELPNTGELFF. CDR3 in DNA: TGTGCCAGCAACTTTGAACTTCCGAACACCGGGGAGCTGTTTTTT.

This chain joins TRBV28 and TRBJ1-3; 9 bases match TRBD1. V lost 7 bases and J lost 3; bases outside the gene matches: 10. The CDR3 has 16 residues. CDR1 MDHEN and CDR2 SYDVKM come from the germline V gene. The CDR3 spells CASTYLTGGFGNTIYF. CDR3 coding DNA: TGTGCCAGCACCTACCTGACAGGGGGGTTTGGAAACACCATATATTTT.

This clonotype turned up a few times. This chain links TRBV13 with TRBJ1-2; D remains unclear. V was shortened by 3 bases and J by 7 bases, with 21 bases between the two germline ends. The CDR3 is made up of 16 amino acids. Germline CDR1 is PRHDT and CDR2 is FYEKMQ (reference sequence). DNA for the CDR3: TGTGCCAGCAGCTTCCCCACCGACGGTTATACGGGTGGCTACACCTTC. Translated: CASSFPTDGYTGGYTF.

The V and J genes are TRBV9 and TRBJ2-2; D is possibly TRBD1 or TRBD2 (5 bases each). V was cut by 0 bases and J by 7 bases, with 16 bases left in between. From germline, CDR1 is SGDLS and CDR2 YYNGEE. The CDR3 totals 16 residues. Here the CDR3 reads CASSVEGSPRGGELFF. Written as DNA, the CDR3 is TGTGCCAGCAGCGTAGAAGGGAGTCCGAGGGGCGGGGAGCTGTTTTTT.

The chain has TRBV2 and TRBJ2-1; 9 nucleotides match TRBD1. After removal of 6 bases from V and 7 bases from J, the junction contained 7 bases not matched to a gene. CDR3 length equals 14 residues. Germline V gives CDR1 SNHLY, CDR2 FYNNEI. The CDR3 sequence: CASSGQGLRNEQFF. The DNA of the CDR3 is TGTGCCAGCAGCGGACAGGGGCTTAGGAATGAGCAGTTCTTC.

The CDR3 region has the DNA TGTGCCAGCAGTTTTGAACAGGCTAGCTACGAGCAGTACTTC. Its protein is CASSFEQASYEQYF. J is TRBJ2-7 and V is TRBV27; weak D call: TRBD1 (5 bases). V lost 3 bases and J 3 bases, leaving 12 bases between the germline ends. This CDR3 is built from 14 residues. The germline V gene has CDR1 MNHEY and CDR2 SMNVEV (reference sequence).

This chain links TRBV27 with TRBJ1-4; D possibly corresponds to TRBD1 (6 bases). Germline V gives CDR1 MNHEY, CDR2 SMNVEV (reference sequence). Trimming pared 5 bases from V and 3 bases from J, leaving 13 bases between. The CDR3 contains 15 residues. This CDR3 reads CASSPLRGANEKLFF. DNA for the CDR3: TGTGCCAGCAGTCCGCTTAGGGGGGCTAATGAAAAACTGTTTTTT.

In the case of this clonotype: One end of the junction does not line up with germline, which may come from a read error. The CDR3 DNA sequence: TGTGCCAGCAGCCTAGCGTGGGGGTCTGGGGCCAACGTCCTGACTTTC. Amino acid sequence: CASSLAWGSGANVLTF. The rearrangement uses TRBV7-9 and TRBJ2-6; possible D gene TRBD2, 6 bases. Per the germline V gene, CDR1 is SEHNR and CDR2 is FQNEAQ (reference sequence). CDR3 length equals 16 residues.

The V gene is TRBV28, the J gene TRBJ2-3, with TRBD2 matching 7 bases. The V and J ends lost 6 bases and 2 bases, in that order; junction bases with no gene match: 8. Looked up from germline, CDR1 is MDHEN and CDR2 is SYDVKM. There are 15 residues in the CDR3. CDR3 in amino acids: CASRTSAGNTDTQYF. CDR3 DNA sequence: TGTGCCAGCAGGACCTCAGCGGGAAACACAGATACGCAGTATTTT.

The chain links TRBV4-1 to TRBJ1-1, with no clear D. From germline, CDR1 is MGHRA and CDR2 YSYEKL. V lost 5 bases to trimming and J lost 12 bases, with 19 bases between them. This CDR3 is 13 amino acids long. This CDR3 reads CASSAKFLGITFF. The CDR3 nucleotides are TGCGCCAGCAGCGCTAAATTTTTAGGGATAACTTTCTTT.

The chain carries TRBV9 and TRBJ2-2, with TRBD1 matching 7 bases. With V trimmed by 3 bases and J by 5 bases, 4 bases remained unmatched. The CDR3 is 14 residues long. The V gene's germline CDR1 is SGDLS and CDR2 YYNGEE. The CDR3 spells CASSAGDRTGELFF. CDR3 coding DNA: TGTGCCAGCAGCGCCGGGGACAGAACCGGGGAGCTGTTTTTT.

V gene TRBV7-8 combines with J gene TRBJ1-1, with 9 bases identical to TRBD1. CDR1 is SGHVS, CDR2 FQNEAQ, per germline. V trimming: 5 bases; J trimming: 4 bases; junction bases outside the gene matches: 14. This CDR3 contains 17 residues. The CDR3 loop reads CASSQRRTGALGTEAFF. CDR3 in DNA: TGTGCCAGCAGCCAAAGGAGGACAGGGGCATTGGGCACTGAAGCTTTCTTT.